The entry that follows covers one TCR beta chain sequence. Its antigen is still unknown. Nothing much larger sits one base from this clone, and base qualities are not available. Library prep was done by multiplex PCR. TCRdb shows the sequencer as Illumina HiSeq 2500. TCRbeta libraries were constructed through three rounds of nested PCR with primers (Table S4) according to protocols adapted from ARM-PCR. Before sequencing, PCR products of 200-500 bp were cut from the gel and purified using the QIAquick gel extraction kit. The study's own analysis went as follows. Trimmomatic was used to clean the reads, FLASH merged the cleaned reads into complete CDR3 sequences, and MiTCR assigned the sequences to V(D)J germline segments. Clonal diversity was computed as the inverse Simpson's index with VDJtools. In-frame sequences lacking a premature stop codon were counted as productive reads. TCRdb itself trimmed the public reads at Q25 with fastp, ran MiXCR and retained productive beta chains. Rows merge per CDR3 protein into single entries with the most common DNA and genes. TCRdb, not the authors, supplied the V and J calls. Within this sample are about 200,000 distinct CDR3 sequences, with 70% to 75% of them counted one time only. Jointly, the top ten make up approximately 25% of the sample.

RNA was extracted from bulk unsorted tissue and checked for quality with a NanoDrop ND-1000 and an Agilent 2100. The donors were newly diagnosed lung cancer patients admitted for thoracic surgery in China from August to November 2014 who had not received prior chemotherapy. Patients with previous radiotherapy or chemotherapy, or with another concurrent cancer, were excluded from the study. Pieces of surgical tissue measuring about 1-2 cm3 were kept in RNAlater solution and stored at -80 degrees C until use. This specimen comes from a study of tumor and adjacent non-tumor tissue in lung cancer (dated by TCRdb to the late 2010s). In the study overall: By cancer type, the cohort comprised 12 adenocarcinoma patients, a couple of squamous cell carcinoma patients and 1 small cell lung cancer patient. The study compared bulk TCRbeta repertoires from lung tumor tissue and matched distant non-tumor lung tissue of some 15 lung cancer patients. Sequencing produced 130,000,000 or so productive TCRbeta reads in total, an average of approximately 4.5 million reads per sample. TCRbeta CDR3 sequencing was performed on 25 to 30 paired specimens, with one tumor sample and one normal lung sample collected per patient. The approximately 15 patients were aged roughly 30 to 76 years, included ten or so men and 5 women, and had TNM stage I to III disease.

Overall study results and their limits: Only about 14 patients were in the cohort, and the authors stated that larger samples and more detailed clinical data are needed. In normal lung, the top 100 clones accounted for a significantly larger cumulative share of the repertoire than in tumor tissue. Neither the sequencing platform nor unique molecular identifiers are named or mentioned anywhere in the methods. TCR diversity (inverse Simpson) was significantly higher in tumor than in normal lung tissue (about 400 vs 150, P = 0.0075, Mann-Whitney U test). Younger patients had significantly higher TCR diversity, and higher tumor TCR diversity was associated with shorter overall and disease-free survival. Because peripheral blood was not sequenced, the blood TCRbeta repertoires of the lung cancer patients in the study went unexamined.

The junction shows trimming of 8 bases on V and 3 bases on J, plus 19 bases between the germline ends. The CDR3 starts with the cysteine, ends with the phenylalanine, and has 16 residues. The read is trimmed to its CDR3 DNA, 48 bases read in frame from base 1. Sequences SGHNT (CDR1) and YENEEA (CDR2) are obtained from the germline V gene. This chain is built from TRBV11-3 and TRBJ2-2, and the D gene may be TRBD2, 5 bases matching. The receptor was isolated from a man between 60 and 75 years old with non-small cell lung cancer. The material sequenced was lung tumor tissue. The bases read TGTGCCAGCGGCTCCCCACTAGGTCGCGACACCGGGGAGCTGTTTTTT. This translates into CASGSPLGRDTGELFF.